These T cell receptor beta chains were read from a single sample in a study of blood T cells in healthy people across ages. Using its own MiXCR run on the 5' RACE reads, TCRdb lists one record per CDR3 protein. The sample includes approximately 1.5 million distinct CDR3 sequences, approximately 43% of them seen just once. The sequenced material came from blood. These receptors all stem from a woman between 18 and 29 years old in good health. Both conserved end residues are part of each CDR3. The D gene is left open where the match is weak. Clone size appears in some rows only: once, few, many, or a class for an expanded clone.

j_call | clone_size | d_call | v_call | cdr3_nt | cdr3_aa
TRBJ2-4 | NA | NA | TRBV7-2 | TGTGTCAGCAGCTTTTGGGGGGCGGACATTCAGTACTTC | CVSSFWGADIQYF
TRBJ2-5 | NA | TRBD2 | TRBV28 | TGTGCCGGCAGTTTATGGACTAGCGGGAACAATGAGCAGTACTTC | CAGSLWTSGNNEQYF
TRBJ1-2 | few | NA | TRBV29-1 | TGCAGCGTTGGGACATCCCAAGGCTACACCTTC | CSVGTSQGYTF
TRBJ2-2 | NA | TRBD2 | TRBV9 | TGTGCCAGCAGCCCAGCTAGCGGCACCGGGGAGCTGTTTTTT | CASSPASGTGELFF
TRBJ2-7 | few | TRBD1 | TRBV29-1 | TGCAGCGGGGGACAGGGGCCCTACAATGAGCAGTACTTC | CSGGQGPYNEQYF
TRBJ1-2 | NA | NA | TRBV10-3 | TGTGCCATTGAAGACGGGAGGGGCTATGGCTACACCTTC | CAIEDGRGYGYTF
TRBJ2-1 | NA | NA | TRBV2 | TGTGCCAGCGGGGGCCAGGTGGCCTACAATGAGCAGTTCTTC | CASGGQVAYNEQFF
TRBJ2-1 | NA | NA | TRBV20-1 | TGCAGTGCTAGGTGGACTGTTTACAATGAGCAGTTCTTC | CSARWTVYNEQFF
TRBJ2-5 | NA | TRBD2 | TRBV28 | TGTGCCAGCGCCGTAGCGGGAGGGTTTGGAGAGACCCAGTACTTC | CASAVAGGFGETQYF
TRBJ1-2 | NA | NA | TRBV4-3 | TGCGCCAGCAGCCAAGATTTAGGGACTAAAGGCTACACCTTC | CASSQDLGTKGYTF
TRBJ2-1 | NA | NA | TRBV7-9 | TGTGCCAGCAGCTCCTTGGTGGGCGCCGATGAGCAGTTCTTC | CASSSLVGADEQFF
TRBJ1-5 | NA | NA | TRBV7-9 | TGTGCCAGCAGCGCAGGGGTCGTTCAGCCCCAGCATTTT | CASSAGVVQPQHF
TRBJ1-2 | NA | TRBD1 | TRBV27 | TGTGCCAGCAGTCCAAGGGACAGGGGGATCAATGGCTACACCTTC | CASSPRDRGINGYTF
TRBJ2-7 | NA | TRBD1 | TRBV30 | TGTGCCTGGAGGAGGGGGGACAGGGAATACGAGCAGTACTTC | CAWRRGDREYEQYF
TRBJ2-1 | many | TRBD1 | TRBV10-2 | TGCGCCAGCAGTGAAAGCAGGGGGCGGTCGAATGAGCAGTTCTTC | CASSESRGRSNEQFF
TRBJ2-7 | NA | TRBD2 | TRBV15 | TGTGCCACCAGCAGAAGACTAGCGAGGGGCGAGCAGTACTTC | CATSRRLARGEQYF
TRBJ2-5 | NA | NA | TRBV20-1 | TGCAGTCGCGAGGGGGAAGCAAGCCCGGAGACCCAGTACTTC | CSREGEASPETQYF
TRBJ2-7 | NA | TRBD2 | TRBV20-1 | TGCAGTGCTACTTGGACTAGCGGGAGGGACAATGAGCAGTACTTC | CSATWTSGRDNEQYF
TRBJ2-7 | NA | TRBD2 | TRBV10-3 | TGTGCCACGGGGGGGGCGCCTTCCTACGAGCAGTACTTC | CATGGAPSYEQYF
TRBJ2-7 | few | TRBD2 | TRBV28 | TGTGCCAGCAGTTCCAATTTAGCGGGAGTCTCCTACAATGAGCAGTACTTC | CASSSNLAGVSYNEQYF
TRBJ1-3 | few | NA | TRBV20-1 | TGCAGTGCCCGACATATTACTGGAAACACCATATATTTT | CSARHITGNTIYF
TRBJ1-5 | few | NA | TRBV4-3 | TGCGCCAGCAGCCAAGATTTCGCAGGGAGCCAGCCCCAGCATTTT | CASSQDFAGSQPQHF
TRBJ1-4 | NA | TRBD1 | TRBV12-3/TRBV12-4 | TGTGCCAGCCGTAGAGGACAGGGGAATGAAAAACTGTTTTTT | CASRRGQGNEKLFF
TRBJ1-4 | once | NA | TRBV9 | TGTGCCAGCAGCGCCAGGGGTCTTTTAAATGAAAAACTGTTTTTT | CASSARGLLNEKLFF
TRBJ2-7 | NA | NA | TRBV15 | TGTGCCACCAGCAGAGTGAGGACGTACGAGCAGTACTTC | CATSRVRTYEQYF
TRBJ1-4 | few | NA | TRBV12-3/TRBV12-4 | TGTGCCAGCAGTTTCTCAGGGGCAGCGGAAAAACTGTTTTTT | CASSFSGAAEKLFF
TRBJ2-1 | many | TRBD1 | TRBV6-1 | TGTGCCAGCAGCGTCCGGGACAGGGTCTACAATGAGCAGTTCTTC | CASSVRDRVYNEQFF
TRBJ1-6 | NA | NA | TRBV4-1 | TGCGCCAGCAGCCAAGTCCCGCCAGAAATCAATTCACCCCTCCACTTT | CASSQVPPEINSPLHF
TRBJ1-5 | NA | TRBD1 | TRBV6-6 | TGTGCCAGCAGTTACTGGAGCAGGGGGAACAATCAGCCCCAGCATTTT | CASSYWSRGNNQPQHF
TRBJ2-5 | few | TRBD1 | TRBV28 | TGTGCCAGTTGGGAGACAGGGGGCCAAGAGACCCAGTACTTC | CASWETGGQETQYF
TRBJ2-2 | NA | TRBD1 | TRBV2 | TGTGCCAGCGGTCCGGGACAGGGGAGAACCGGGGAGCTGTTTTTT | CASGPGQGRTGELFF
TRBJ2-1 | NA | NA | TRBV7-2 | TGTGCCAGCAGCTTGACAGGCCCCCTCGGGGATGAGCAGTTCTTC | CASSLTGPLGDEQFF
TRBJ2-1 | few | NA | TRBV29-1 | TGCAGCGCCACCCAGGTCGTTAGGGATGAGCAGTTCTTC | CSATQVVRDEQFF
TRBJ2-3 | few | TRBD2 | TRBV7-2 | TGTGCCAGCAGCTTAGGGGTAGCGGGAGGGTACACAGATACGCAGTATTTT | CASSLGVAGGYTDTQYF
TRBJ2-5 | NA | TRBD1 | TRBV2 | TGTGTCAGCATGGCGGACAGGGATGAGACCCAGTACTTC | CVSMADRDETQYF
TRBJ2-1 | few | TRBD2 | TRBV3-1 | TGTGCCAGCAGCCAGGGAGTGAACGGGGGGTTCAATGAGCAGTTCTTC | CASSQGVNGGFNEQFF
TRBJ2-1 | NA | TRBD2 | TRBV11-2 | TGTGCCAGCAGCTTCCGACTAGCGGGGGGGTACGTGGAGCAGTTCTTC | CASSFRLAGGYVEQFF
TRBJ1-1 | NA | NA | TRBV20-1 | TGCAGTGCTACAGGCACCATGAACACTGAAGCTTTCTTT | CSATGTMNTEAFF
TRBJ2-3 | few | NA | TRBV6-2/TRBV6-3 | TGTGCCAGCAGTACGGGTCACAGGGAAACAGATACGCAGTATTTT | CASSTGHRETDTQYF
TRBJ2-7 | few | TRBD1 | TRBV5-5 | TGTGCCAGCAGCTTGTACCGACAGGGGGACGAGCAGTACTTC | CASSLYRQGDEQYF
TRBJ2-1 | NA | NA | TRBV11-2 | TGTGCCAGCAGCTTCAAACCCGGGATAGCGTCTCCCGAGCAGTTCTTC | CASSFKPGIASPEQFF
TRBJ1-2 | NA | NA | TRBV6-2/TRBV6-3 | TGTGCCAGCACCACGGTAGTTGTCTCCTATGGCTATACCTTC | CASTTVVVSYGYTF